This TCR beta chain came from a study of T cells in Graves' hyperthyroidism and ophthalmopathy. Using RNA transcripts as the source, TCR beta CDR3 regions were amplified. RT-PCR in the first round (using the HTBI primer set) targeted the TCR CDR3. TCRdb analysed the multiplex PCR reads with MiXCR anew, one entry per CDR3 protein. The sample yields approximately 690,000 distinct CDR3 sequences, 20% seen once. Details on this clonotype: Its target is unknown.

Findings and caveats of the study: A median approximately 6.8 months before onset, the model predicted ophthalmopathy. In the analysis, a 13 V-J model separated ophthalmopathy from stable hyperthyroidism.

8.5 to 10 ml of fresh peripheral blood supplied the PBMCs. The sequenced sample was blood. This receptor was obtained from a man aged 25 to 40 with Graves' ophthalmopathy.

In DNA, the CDR3 is TGTGCCAGTAGTGTAAACCGGGACAGGGGCCACGAGCAGTACTTC. Translated, it gives CASSVNRDRGHEQYF. This chain links TRBV19 with TRBJ2-7; 10 positions match TRBD1. Germline loops: CDR1 LNHDA, CDR2 SQIVND (reference sequence). The CDR3 length is 15 residues. V lost 5 bases to trimming and J lost 5 bases; unmatched junction nucleotides: 9.